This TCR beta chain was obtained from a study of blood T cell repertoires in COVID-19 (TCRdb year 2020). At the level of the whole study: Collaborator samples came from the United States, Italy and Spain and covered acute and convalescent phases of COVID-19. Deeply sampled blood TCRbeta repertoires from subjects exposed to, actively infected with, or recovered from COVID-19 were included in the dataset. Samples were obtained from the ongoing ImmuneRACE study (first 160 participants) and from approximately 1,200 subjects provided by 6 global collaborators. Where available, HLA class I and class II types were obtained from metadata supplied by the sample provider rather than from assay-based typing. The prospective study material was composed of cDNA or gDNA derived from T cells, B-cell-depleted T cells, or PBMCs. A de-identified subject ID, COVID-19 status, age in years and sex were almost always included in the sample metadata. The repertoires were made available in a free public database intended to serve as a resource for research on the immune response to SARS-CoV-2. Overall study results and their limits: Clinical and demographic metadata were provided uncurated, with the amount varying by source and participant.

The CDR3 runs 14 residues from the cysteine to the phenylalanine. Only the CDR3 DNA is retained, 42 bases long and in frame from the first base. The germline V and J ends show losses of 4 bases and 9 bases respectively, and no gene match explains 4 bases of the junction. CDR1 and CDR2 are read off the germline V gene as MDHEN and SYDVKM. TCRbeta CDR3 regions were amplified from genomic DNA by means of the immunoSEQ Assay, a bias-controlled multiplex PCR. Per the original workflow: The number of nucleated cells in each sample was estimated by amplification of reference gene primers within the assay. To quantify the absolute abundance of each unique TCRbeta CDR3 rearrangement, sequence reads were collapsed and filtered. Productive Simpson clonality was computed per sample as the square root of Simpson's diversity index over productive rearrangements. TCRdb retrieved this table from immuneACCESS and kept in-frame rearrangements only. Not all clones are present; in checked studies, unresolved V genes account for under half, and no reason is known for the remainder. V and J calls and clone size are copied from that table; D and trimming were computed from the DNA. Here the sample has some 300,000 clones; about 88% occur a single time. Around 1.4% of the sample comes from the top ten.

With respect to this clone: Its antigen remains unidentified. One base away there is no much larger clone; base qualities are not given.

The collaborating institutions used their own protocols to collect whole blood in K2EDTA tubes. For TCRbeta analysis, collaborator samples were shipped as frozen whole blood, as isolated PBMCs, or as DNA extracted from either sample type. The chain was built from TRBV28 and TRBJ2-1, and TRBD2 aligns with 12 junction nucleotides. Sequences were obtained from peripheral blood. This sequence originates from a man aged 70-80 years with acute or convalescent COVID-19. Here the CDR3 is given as CASSSSGGAGEQFF. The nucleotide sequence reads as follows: TGTGCCAGCAGTTCTAGCGGGGGGGCGGGTGAGCAGTTCTTC.